These 14 T cell receptor beta chains share one sample of origin, sequenced in a study of CD8 T cells in Susac syndrome. Reverse transcription of 0.5 to 1 ug RNA was performed with random hexamers. Each CDR3 protein gets one entry after TCRdb re-called the immunoSEQ multiplex PCR reads with MiXCR. The sample consists of roughly 190,000 distinct CDR3 sequences, 85% to 95% of them appearing once. Material for sequencing was CD8+ T cells from PBMCs. Source of these receptors: a human donor with Susac syndrome.

The rearrangement uses TRBV25-1 and TRBJ1-1, with D perhaps TRBD1 (5 bases). V lost 1 base, J lost 2 bases, and 14 bases lay in between. CDR3 size: 16 residues. Germline-derived CDR1 and CDR2 are MGHDK and SYGVNS. For the CDR3, the DNA is TGTGCCAGCAGTGAATTCCAGGGAGGCGTAAACACTGAAGCTTTCTTT. It codes for CASSEFQGGVNTEAFF.

V usage is TRBV4-1 and J usage is TRBJ2-7; D not certain. The germline V gene encodes CDR1 MGHRA and CDR2 YSYEKL. The CDR3 contains 12 residues. The ends were cut back, 3 bases at V and 5 bases at J, with 8 bases in the middle. CDR3: CASSHTRDEQYF. For the CDR3, the DNA is TGCGCCAGCAGCCACACCCGAGACGAGCAGTACTTC.

The chain recombines TRBV25-1 with TRBJ2-1; 10 bases map to TRBD1. There are 16 residues in the CDR3. V was clipped by 4 bases and J by 0 bases; unmatched bases: 3. CDR1 and CDR2 (germline): MGHDK, SYGVNS. Written as DNA, the CDR3 is TGTGCCAGCAGTGGGACAGGGGGAATCTCCTACAATGAGCAGTTCTTC. It translates to CASSGTGGISYNEQFF.

V is TRBV6-5 and J is TRBJ2-7, with D unclear. CDR1 is MNHEY and CDR2 is SVGAGI in the germline V gene. CDR3 length: 14 residues. V lost 2 bases and J lost 1, with 9 bases in between. For the CDR3, the DNA is TGTGCCAGCAGTTACGGCACAGAATCCTACGAGCAGTACTTC. Amino acids: CASSYGTESYEQYF.

This sequence joins TRBV11-2 and TRBJ2-5; D is unresolved. This CDR3 has 13 amino acids. Germline lookup yields CDR1 SGHAT and CDR2 FQNNGV. Trimming cost V 5 bases and J 5 bases, with 12 bases left between them. CDR3 DNA: TGTGCCAGCAGCCCAGATGTGGTTGAGACCCAGTACTTC. Amino acid sequence: CASSPDVVETQYF.

In regard to this clonotype: Because it lacks the conserved phenylalanine or tryptophan at the end, this CDR3 is likely a read error. This sequence joins TRBV20-1 and TRBJ2-7; 14 positions agree with TRBD2. V trimming: 0 bases; J trimming: 4 bases; junction bases outside the gene matches: 11. CDR1 DFQATT and CDR2 SNEGSKA come from the germline V gene (reference sequence). This CDR3 has 18 residues. CDR3 in DNA: TGCAGTGCTAGAGATCGGTTGGGGACTAGCGGGGGAAAGTACGAGCAGTACCTC. Protein product: CSARDRLGTSGGKYEQYL.

This chain connects TRBV9 to TRBJ1-2; the D is unclear. The V gene's germline CDR1 is SGDLS and CDR2 YYNGEE. V was clipped by 2 bases and J by 4 bases, with 12 bases between them. This CDR3 comprises 14 residues. CDR3 sequence reads: CASSVLLRVYGYTF. The CDR3 coding sequence is TGTGCCAGCAGCGTCTTGTTGAGAGTCTATGGCTACACCTTC.

The chain has TRBV7-9 and TRBJ1-6; D not resolved. Between the trimmed V and J ends, which lost 1 base and 9 bases, there was a span of 16 bases. Germline loops: CDR1 SEHNR, CDR2 FQNEAQ (reference sequence). This CDR3 is built from 16 residues. The CDR3 DNA reads TGTGCCAGCAGCTTAGACGGAGAAATCGGTGGTTCACCCCTCCACTTT. Translation gives CASSLDGEIGGSPLHF. The full variable domain, its missing parts supplied by reference TRBV7-9 and TRBJ1-6, is DTGVSQNPRHKITKRGQNVTFRCDPISEHNRLYWYRQTLGQGPEFLTYFQNEAQLEKSRLLSDRFSAERPKGSFSTLEIQRTEQGDSAMYLCASSLDGEIGGSPLHFGNGTRLTVT.

The chain links TRBV11-2 to TRBJ2-7; 8 bases align to TRBD2. The V gene's germline CDR1 is SGHAT and CDR2 FQNNGV. Unmatched junction bases numbered 7, after V lost 4 bases and J lost 5 bases. The CDR3 covers 14 residues. The CDR3 DNA reads as TGTGCCAGCAGCTCTACCGGGGGGGGCGACGAGCAGTACTTC. Protein product: CASSSTGGGDEQYF.

This chain uses TRBV30 with TRBJ1-2; D gene ambiguous. V lost 0 bases to trimming and J lost 8 bases, with 19 bases between them. This CDR3 has 15 amino acids. Germline CDR1 is GTSNPN and CDR2 is SVGIG (reference sequence). The CDR3 DNA reads TGTGCCTGGAGTGTACAGACGATCGCAAGGCCCGGCTACACCTTC. This translates into CAWSVQTIARPGYTF.

The chain combines TRBV7-2 with TRBJ2-5; TRBD2 agrees at 7 bases. CDR3 length: 15 amino acids. J was trimmed by 1 base and V by 0 bases; bases with no gene match: 2. CDR1 SGHTA and CDR2 FQGNSA come from the germline V gene. In DNA, the CDR3 is TGTGCCAGCAGCTTAGCTAGCGGGCTCCAAGAGACCCAGTACTTC. Translation: CASSLASGLQETQYF.

V usage is TRBV6-5 and J usage is TRBJ1-1; 7 bases match TRBD1. The CDR3 runs to 12 residues. Germline CDR1 and CDR2: MNHEY and SVGAGI. CDR3 protein: CGAQGLGTEAFF. CDR3 DNA sequence: TGTGGAGCACAGGGGTTGGGCACTGAAGCTTTCTTT.

The chain is built from TRBV5-6 and TRBJ2-1; D gene uncertain. Germline V gene sequence: CDR1 SGHDT, CDR2 YYEEEE. The CDR3 extends over 15 amino acids. V was clipped by 4 bases and J by 0 bases, with 11 bases between them. In DNA form, the CDR3 reads TGTGCCAGCAGCCCCGACCAGAGCTCCTACAATGAGCAGTTCTTC. Translating gives CASSPDQSSYNEQFF.

The count of this clonotype is one. V usage is TRBV29-1 and J usage is TRBJ1-1; 8 bases line up with TRBD1. There are 14 residues in the CDR3. Germline CDR1 SQVTM, CDR2 ANQGSEA. V trimming: 4 bases; J trimming: 1 base; junction bases outside the gene matches: 5. The CDR3, as DNA: TGCAGCGTTGGGGGACAGGTTTGGAACACTGAAGCTTTCTTT. As protein: CSVGGQVWNTEAFF.